One and the same sample provided the 21 T cell receptor beta chains below, sequenced in a study of T cell clonality in common variable immunodeficiency. Study-wide findings and caveats: Reportedly, TCR beta sequences from common variable immunodeficiency showed fewer deletions and N-nucleotide insertions.

TCRdb keeps only in-frame clones here, not all; method: immunoSEQ multiplex PCR. Listed here are roughly 33,000 clones without any singletons, the top ten holding roughly 6.1%. Antigens of these TCRs are unknown. The sequenced sample was peripheral blood mononuclear cells. The receptors here all came from a human donor with common variable immunodeficiency.

This clone has just a few counts. The read terminates 3 residues ahead of where the CDR3 ends, so the germline J gene completes it. This chain connects TRBV2 to TRBJ1-2; 10 bases align to TRBD1. The CDR3 has 13 residues. Germline lookup yields CDR1 SNHLY and CDR2 FYNNEI. Trimming removed 4 bases from V and 5 bases from J; junction bases left unmatched: 1. This chain's CDR3 is CASSGTGGYGYTF. Incomplete CDR3 DNA: TGTGCCAGCAGTGGGACAGGGGGATATGGC.

This clone was seen more than once but under ten times. The observed sequence ends 3 residues before the CDR3 terminus, with the missing tail filled in from the germline J gene. This rearrangement joins TRBV18 to TRBJ2-5, with TRBD2 identical over 12 bases. Germline CDR1 reads KGHSH; CDR2 reads LQKENI. Trimming at V came to 2 bases and at J to 7 bases, leaving 5 bases not matched to a gene. The CDR3 contains 15 residues. Incomplete CDR3 DNA: TGTGCCAGCTCACCAGGACTAGCGGGGATGGGGACC. Encoded protein: CASSPGLAGMGT. The entire CDR3 sequence reads CASSPGLAGMGTQYF.

This clone was seen a handful of times. The CDR3 extends 3 residues past the end of the read, so its final part is completed from the germline J gene. The chain combines TRBV30 with TRBJ2-7, with D possibly being TRBD1 (5 bases). Trimming stripped 0 bases from V and 5 bases from J, with 14 bases between. The length of the CDR3 is 14 residues. The germline V gene has CDR1 GTSNPN and CDR2 SVGIG (reference sequence). CDR3 in amino acids: CAWSVRARADEQYF. Incomplete CDR3 DNA: TGTGCCTGGAGTGTACGCGCCAGGGCAGACGAG.

This clone was picked up many times. The observed sequence ends 3 residues before the CDR3 terminus, with the missing tail filled in from the germline J gene. J is TRBJ2-3 and V is TRBV15, with D tentatively TRBD2 (7 bases). CDR1 is LNHNV, CDR2 YYDKDF, per germline (reference sequence). V lost 0 bases, J lost 2 bases, and 9 bases lay in between. CDR3 size: 15 residues. CDR3 sequence: CATSRDRGATDTQYF. CDR3 DNA, as far as it was read: TGTGCCACCAGCAGAGATCGGGGGGCCACAGATACG. The whole variable domain, filled in from reference TRBV15 and TRBJ2-3, reads DAMVIQNPRYQVTQFGKPVTLSCSQTLNHNVMYWYQQKSSQAPKLLFHYYDKDFNNEADTPDNFQSRRPNTSFCFLDIRSPGLGDTAMYLCATSRDRGATDTQYFGPGTRLTVL.

The CDR3 sequence is CASGGAGPETQYF. The sequenced part of the CDR3 DNA is TGTGCCAGTGGGGGAGCGGGCCCAGAGACC. The genes are TRBV2 and TRBJ2-5, with TRBD2 as a possible D gene (6 bases). From the germline J gene comes the end of the CDR3, since the read stops 3 residues before it. V lost 9 bases, J lost 4 bases, and 15 bases lay in between. This CDR3 spans 13 amino acids. Germline lookup yields CDR1 SNHLY and CDR2 FYNNEI.

This clone has a count of ten or more. The read ends 3 residues shy of where the CDR3 ends; the end is completed using the germline J gene. The chain combines TRBV30 with TRBJ1-4, with 7 bases lining up with TRBD1. The CDR3 is made up of 16 amino acids. The germline V gene has CDR1 GTSNPN and CDR2 SVGIG (reference sequence). J was trimmed by 4 bases and V by 4 bases; bases with no gene match: 12. CDR3 sequence: CAWNDRAYGFNEKLFF. The CDR3 bases that were read are TGTGCCTGGAATGACAGGGCGTACGGATTTAATGAAAAA.

Concerning this clone: The CDR3 is cut off 3 residues early in the read; its end comes from the germline J gene. The gene calls are TRBV30 and TRBJ2-3; D may be TRBD1 (6 bases). CDR1 is GTSNPN, CDR2 SVGIG, per germline (reference sequence). The CDR3 consists of 15 residues. Trimming removed 0 bases at V and 5 bases at J, with 15 bases between. CDR3 DNA (partial): TGTGCCTGGAGTGTACAGGGTTGGGGGCAAGATACG. This sequence encodes CAWSVQGWGQDT. The full-length CDR3 reads as CAWSVQGWGQDTQYF.

This clone was observed a handful of times. The sequence runs out 3 residues before the end of the CDR3; the remainder is reconstructed from the germline J gene. The chain links TRBV20-1 to TRBJ2-7, with 9 bases identical to TRBD1. This CDR3 has 16 amino acids. Losses at the gene ends were 0 bases for V and 1 base for J; bases not matched to a gene: 7. The germline V gene has CDR1 DFQATT and CDR2 SNEGSKA (reference sequence). The sequenced CDR3 bases are TGCAGTGCTAGAGATGTTACAGGGGGCGCTTCCTACGAG. Protein: CSARDVTGGASYE. The full CDR3 reads CSARDVTGGASYEQYF.

The sample holds many counts of this clone. Coverage ceases 3 residues before the CDR3 finishes, and the germline J gene fills in the end. This rearrangement joins TRBV29-1 to TRBJ2-1; TRBD2 matches at 9 bases. CDR1 is SQVTM and CDR2 is ANQGSEA in the germline V gene. The CDR3 is made up of 12 amino acids. Trimming at V came to 5 bases and at J to 7 bases, leaving 3 bases not matched to a gene. The covered CDR3 bases are TGCAGCGTTTGGACTAGCGTAAATGAG. This translates into CSVWTSVNE. The whole CDR3 sequence reads CSVWTSVNEQFF.

This chain's CDR3 is CASSLDFRTGGYSPLHF. CDR3 DNA, as far as it was read: TGTGCCAGCAGCCTGGATTTTCGGACAGGGGGGTATTCACCC. The rearrangement links TRBV6-2 or TRBV6-3 to TRBJ1-6, with TRBD1 matching over 10 bases. Sequencing ends 3 residues short of the CDR3 end; the germline J gene provides the rest. Germline V gene data show CDR1 as MNHEY and CDR2 as SVGEGT. CDR3 size: 17 residues. J was trimmed by 8 bases and V by 6 bases; bases with no gene match: 13.

Partial CDR3 DNA: TGTGCCCTCCGGGCGGGGGGGCGAGTCACAGATACG. It yields the protein CALRAGGRVTDT. The entire CDR3 protein reads CALRAGGRVTDTQYF. The rearrangement joins TRBV2 to TRBJ2-3; 9 nucleotides align to TRBD2. The read terminates 3 residues ahead of where the CDR3 ends, so the germline J gene completes it. The CDR3 is 15 residues long. V shed 11 bases and J 2 bases; nucleotides not matched to a gene: 11. Germline CDR1 SNHLY, CDR2 FYNNEI.

In this sample, this clone turned up many times. Read data end 3 residues before the CDR3 end; the end is taken from the germline J gene. The J gene is TRBJ2-4, the V gene TRBV19; 14 bases line up with TRBD2. The junction had 4 bases not matched to a gene; V was cut back by 3 bases and J by 3 bases. This CDR3 comprises 17 residues. Germline CDR1 LNHDA, CDR2 SQIVND (reference sequence). CDR3 in amino acids: CASSIGLAGGNKNIQYF. Partial CDR3 DNA: TGTGCCAGTAGTATCGGACTAGCGGGGGGAAACAAAAACATT.

This clone was observed a few times. The missing CDR3 end, 3 residues past where the read stops, is filled in from the germline J gene. The rearrangement joins TRBV18 to TRBJ2-7, with 10 bases that match TRBD2. V lost 3 bases and J lost 0; bases outside the gene matches: 5. Germline V gene lookup returns CDR1 KGHSH and CDR2 LQKENI. The CDR3 is 16 residues long. Partial CDR3 DNA: TGTGCCAGCTCACCGAGCGGGGGGGTCCCCTCCTACGAG. Translation gives CASSPSGGVPSYE. The entire CDR3 protein is CASSPSGGVPSYEQYF.

This clone occurred many times. The CDR3 is CSARGGGWDNSPLHF. Incomplete CDR3 DNA: TGCAGTGCTAGAGGAGGGGGCTGGGATAATTCACCC. The genes are TRBV20-1 and TRBJ1-6; 7 positions agree with TRBD1. The read gets to within 3 residues of the CDR3 end, and the germline J gene fills in the rest. The CDR3 contains 15 residues. After removal of 1 base from V and 5 bases from J, the junction contained 5 bases not matched to a gene. CDR1 and CDR2 from the germline V gene are DFQATT and SNEGSKA (reference sequence).

This clone was seen only a few times. CDR3 residues: CAWSTGRVGTEAFF. The sequenced part of the CDR3 DNA is TGTGCCTGGAGTACAGGGCGGGTTGGGACTGAA. J is TRBJ1-1 and V is TRBV30; a weak D match, TRBD1 (6 bases). The read ends 3 residues before the CDR3 terminus; that terminus is restored from the germline J gene. Trimming cost V 2 bases and J 5 bases, with 15 bases left between them. Germline V gene sequence: CDR1 GTSNPN, CDR2 SVGIG (reference sequence). This CDR3 comprises 14 residues.

Regarding this clone: The read is 3 residues too short to cover the CDR3 end, so that end is filled in from the germline J gene. The chain is built from TRBV30 and TRBJ2-2; 7 positions agree with TRBD2. CDR3 length: 13 residues. V lost 7 bases to trimming and J lost 5 bases; unmatched junction nucleotides: 7. Germline V CDR1 and CDR2: GTSNPN, SVGIG (reference sequence). The CDR3 protein is CASGEGYTGELFF. The part of the CDR3 DNA that was read is TGTGCCTCTGGGGAGGGGTATACCGGGGAG.

This clone occurred a few times. The covered CDR3 bases are TGTGCCAGCATGGCTAGCGGGGTAGAGACC. Translated, it gives CASMASGVET. The complete CDR3 sequence is CASMASGVETQYF. The V and J genes are TRBV13 and TRBJ2-5; 9 nucleotides line up with TRBD2. The read ends 3 residues before the CDR3 terminus; that terminus is restored from the germline J gene. With V trimmed by 7 bases and J by 4 bases, 4 bases remained unmatched. Germline V gene data show CDR1 as PRHDT and CDR2 as FYEKMQ (reference sequence). This CDR3 contains 13 residues.

In its sample, this clone was seen many times. The CDR3 end lies 3 residues beyond the end of the read and is filled in from the germline J gene. The genes are TRBV4-1 and TRBJ2-7; tentatively, D is TRBD1 (6 bases). Germline CDR1 and CDR2: MGHRA and YSYEKL. Deletions cut 4 bases from V and 3 bases from J, with 22 bases between. The CDR3 has 17 amino acids. CDR3 sequence reads: CASSLDDTGHQIYEQYF. The DNA read from the CDR3 is TGCGCCAGCAGCCTAGACGATACGGGACACCAAATCTACGAG.

With respect to this clone: The read terminates 3 residues ahead of where the CDR3 ends, so the germline J gene completes it. The rearrangement uses TRBV7-3 and TRBJ1-1; TRBD1 might be the D (5 bases). With 5 bases removed from V and 1 base from J, the gap between germline ends came to 8 bases. CDR3 length: 13 amino acids. The germline V gene encodes CDR1 SGHTA and CDR2 FQGTGA. This CDR3 reads CASSPQGNTEAFF. The sequenced part of the CDR3 DNA is TGTGCCAGCAGCCCTCAGGGGAACACTGAA.

This clone has at least ten counts. The read falls 3 residues short of the CDR3 end, and the missing part is taken from the germline J gene. The V and J genes are TRBV30 and TRBJ1-2; tentatively, D is TRBD1 (5 bases). V gave up 4 bases and J gave up 1 base, with 16 bases separating them. The length of the CDR3 is 15 residues. Per germline, CDR1 GTSNPN and CDR2 SVGIG (reference sequence). CDR3 in amino acids: CAWTVGAGSNYGYTF. Incomplete CDR3 DNA: TGTGCCTGGACCGTAGGGGCAGGGAGTAACTATGGC.

Of note for this clone: Coverage ceases 3 residues before the CDR3 finishes, and the germline J gene fills in the end. The chain recombines TRBV2 with TRBJ1-4; 8 bases agree with TRBD1. The CDR3 totals 14 residues. Germline V CDR1 and CDR2: SNHLY, FYNNEI. V was pared by 1 base and J by 5 bases, with 0 bases of the junction left unmatched. The CDR3 spells CASSEGQGNEKLFF. CDR3 DNA (partial): TGTGCCAGCAGTGAAGGACAGGGGAATGAAAAA. The entire variable domain, with the rest obtained from reference TRBV2 and TRBJ1-4, is as follows: EPEVTQTPSHQVTQMGQEVILRCVPISNHLYFYWYRQILGQKVEFLVSFYNNEISEKSEIFDDQFSVERPDGSNFTLKIRSTKLEDSAMYFCASSEGQGNEKLFFGSGTQLSVL.